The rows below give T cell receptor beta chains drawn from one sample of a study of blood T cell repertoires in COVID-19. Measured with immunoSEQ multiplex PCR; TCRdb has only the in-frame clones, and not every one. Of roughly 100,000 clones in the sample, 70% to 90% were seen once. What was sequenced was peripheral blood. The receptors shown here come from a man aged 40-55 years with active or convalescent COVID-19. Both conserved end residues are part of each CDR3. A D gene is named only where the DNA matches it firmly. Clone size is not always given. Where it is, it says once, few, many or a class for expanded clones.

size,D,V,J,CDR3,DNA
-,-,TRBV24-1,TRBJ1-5,CATSDSRLGGPQHF,TGTGCCACCAGTGATTCACGATTAGGGGGGCCCCAGCATTTT
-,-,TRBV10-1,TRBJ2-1,CASSVTTYNEQFF,TGCGCCAGCAGTGTGACGACTTACAATGAGCAGTTCTTC
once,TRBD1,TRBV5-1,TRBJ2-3,CASSQGAGGTDTQYF,TGCGCCAGCAGCCAGGGGGCTGGAGGCACAGATACGCAGTATTTT
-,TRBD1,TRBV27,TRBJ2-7,CASSFARQGTYEQYF,TGTGCCAGCAGTTTCGCCCGACAGGGTACCTACGAGCAGTACTTC
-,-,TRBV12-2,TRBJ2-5,CASRLAGRSGGGETQYF,TGTGCAAGTCGCTTAGCAGGGCGTAGCGGGGGAGGAGAGACCCAGTACTTC
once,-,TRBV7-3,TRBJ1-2,CASSLDPTGVYGYTF,TGTGCCAGCAGCTTAGATCCCACAGGCGTCTATGGCTACACCTTC
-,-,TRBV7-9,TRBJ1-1,CASSVYREGGTEAFF,TGTGCCAGCAGCGTATACAGGGAGGGCGGCACTGAAGCTTTCTTT
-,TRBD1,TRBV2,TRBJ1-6,CASMGQVNSPLHF,TGTGCCAGCATGGGACAGGTGAATTCACCCCTCCACTTT
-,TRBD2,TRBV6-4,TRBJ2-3,CASSLNGGASTDTQYF,TGTGCCAGCAGCCTTAACGGGGGGGCCAGCACAGATACGCAGTATTTT
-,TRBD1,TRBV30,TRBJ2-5,CAWRTGGETQYF,TGTGCCTGGAGAACAGGGGGGGAGACCCAGTACTTC
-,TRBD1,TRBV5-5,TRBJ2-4,CASSLPGTGKNIQYF,TGTGCCAGCAGCTTACCCGGGACAGGCAAAAACATTCAGTACTTC
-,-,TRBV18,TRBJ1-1,CASQRKDGTEAFF,TGTGCCAGCCAGAGGAAAGACGGGACTGAAGCTTTCTTT
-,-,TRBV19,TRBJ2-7,CASSVAGLSYEQYF,TGTGCCAGTAGTGTCGCAGGGCTTTCCTACGAGCAGTACTTC
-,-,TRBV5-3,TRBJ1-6,CARSQTGTYNSPLHF,TGTGCCAGAAGCCAAACGGGGACCTATAATTCACCCCTCCACTTT
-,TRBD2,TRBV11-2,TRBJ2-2,CASSLGGGDTGELFF,TGTGCCAGCAGCTTAGGGGGGGGAGATACCGGGGAGCTGTTTTTT
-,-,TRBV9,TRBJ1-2,CASSARTESSNYGYTF,TGTGCCAGCAGCGCGCGGACAGAATCGTCTAACTATGGCTACACCTTC
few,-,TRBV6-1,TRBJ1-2,CASSEERQVNYGYTF,TGTGCCAGCAGTGAAGAACGACAGGTTAACTATGGCTACACCTTC
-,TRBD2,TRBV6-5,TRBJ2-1,CASTPGLAFNEQFF,TGTGCCAGCACCCCGGGACTAGCGTTCAATGAGCAGTTCTTC
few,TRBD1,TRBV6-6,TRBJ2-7,CASSLLRDSFGEQYF,TGTGCCAGCAGCCTACTCAGGGACAGCTTCGGGGAGCAGTACTTC
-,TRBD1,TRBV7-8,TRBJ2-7,CASSSPGQGARNEQYF,TGTGCCAGCAGCTCACCGGGACAGGGGGCACGAAACGAGCAGTACTTC
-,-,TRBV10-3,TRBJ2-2,CATRRGGDTGELFF,TGTGCCACCCGGCGTGGGGGCGACACCGGGGAGCTGTTTTTT
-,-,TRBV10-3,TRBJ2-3,CAIRRGADTQYF,TGTGCCATCAGACGAGGAGCAGATACGCAGTATTTT
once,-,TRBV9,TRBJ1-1,CASSQLWGGGTEAFF,TGTGCCAGCAGCCAGTTATGGGGAGGGGGAACTGAAGCTTTCTTT
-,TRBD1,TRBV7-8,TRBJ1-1,CASSLTGGTEAFF,TGTGCCAGCAGCCTCACAGGGGGAACTGAAGCTTTCTTT
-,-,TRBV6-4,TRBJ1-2,CASSRTGNHGYTF,TGTGCCAGCAGTCGTACAGGAAATCATGGCTACACCTTC
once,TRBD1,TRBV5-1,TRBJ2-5,CASSSGDRVGQETQYF,TGCGCCAGCAGCTCGGGCGACAGGGTGGGCCAAGAGACCCAGTACTTC
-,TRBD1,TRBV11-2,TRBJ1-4,CASSLGGDNRDRTF,TGTGCCAGCAGCTTAGGTGGGGATAACCGGGACAGGACTTTT
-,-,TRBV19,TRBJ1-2,CASSISQSYGYTF,TGTGCCAGTAGTATCTCCCAGTCCTATGGCTACACCTTC
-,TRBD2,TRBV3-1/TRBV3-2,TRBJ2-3,CASSRAGGQDTQYF,TGTGCCAGCAGCCGAGCGGGGGGCCAGGATACGCAGTATTTT
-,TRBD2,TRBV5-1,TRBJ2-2,CASSFLLAGDTGELFF,TGCGCCAGCAGCTTCCTACTAGCGGGGGACACCGGGGAGCTGTTTTTT
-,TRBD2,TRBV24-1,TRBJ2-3,CATSEAGGPEDTQYF,TGTGCCACCAGTGAAGCGGGGGGGCCGGAAGATACGCAGTATTTT
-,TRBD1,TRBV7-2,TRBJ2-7,CASSLGGTGGIYEQYF,TGTGCCAGCAGCTTAGGTGGGACAGGGGGAATATACGAGCAGTACTTC
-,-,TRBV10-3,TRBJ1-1,CAISESSRGNTEAFF,TGTGCCATCAGTGAGTCGTCCCGGGGGAACACTGAAGCTTTCTTT
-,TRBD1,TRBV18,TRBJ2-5,CASSPKQGVGGETQYF,TGTGCCAGCTCACCCAAACAGGGGGTTGGAGGAGAGACCCAGTACTTC
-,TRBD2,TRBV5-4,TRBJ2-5,CASSLTSGIGETQYF,TGTGCCAGCAGCTTGACTAGCGGGATTGGGGAGACCCAGTACTTC
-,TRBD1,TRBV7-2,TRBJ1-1,CASSSRQGRMAFF,TGTGCCAGCAGCTCTAGACAGGGGAGGATGGCTTTCTTT
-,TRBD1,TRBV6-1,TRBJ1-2,CASSEFGTAANYGYTF,TGTGCCAGCAGTGAATTCGGGACAGCGGCTAACTATGGCTACACCTTC
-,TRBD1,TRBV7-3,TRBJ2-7,CASSLTGSFHEQYF,TGTGCCAGCAGCTTGACAGGGAGTTTCCACGAGCAGTACTTC
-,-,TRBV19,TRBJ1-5,CASTSAFGPQHF,TGTGCCAGTACCAGTGCCTTTGGGCCCCAGCATTTT
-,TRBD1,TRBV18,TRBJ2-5,CASSPRTGGEETQYF,TGTGCCAGCTCACCGCGGACAGGGGGCGAAGAGACCCAGTACTTC
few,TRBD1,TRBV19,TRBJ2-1,CASRRITGTGAYNEQFF,TGTGCCAGTAGGCGGATCACCGGGACAGGGGCCTACAATGAGCAGTTCTTC
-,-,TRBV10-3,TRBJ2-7,CAISVGDISYEQYF,TGTGCCATCAGTGTCGGGGACATTTCCTACGAGCAGTACTTC
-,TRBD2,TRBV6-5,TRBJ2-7,CASSSGTRGYEQYF,TGTGCCAGCAGTTCCGGGACTAGGGGGTACGAGCAGTACTTC
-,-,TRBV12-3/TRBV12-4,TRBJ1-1,CAWTGQNTEAFF,TGTGCCTGGACGGGACAGAACACTGAAGCTTTCTTT
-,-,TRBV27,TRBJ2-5,CASSLTGGTQYF,TGTGCCAGCAGTCTTACAGGTGGGACCCAGTACTTC
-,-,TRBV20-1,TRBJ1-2,CSGTSNYGYTF,TGCAGCGGGACATCTAACTATGGCTACACCTTC
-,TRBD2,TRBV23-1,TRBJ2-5,CASSRLGPGLAPKTQETQYF,TGCGCCAGCAGTCGTTTGGGCCCGGGACTAGCCCCTAAGACACAAGAGACCCAGTACTTC
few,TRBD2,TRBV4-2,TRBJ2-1,CASSQEPSGAYNEQFF,TGTGCCAGCAGCCAAGAACCTAGCGGGGCATACAATGAGCAGTTCTTC
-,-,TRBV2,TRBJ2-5,CASNLGQTQETQYF,TGTGCCAGCAACCTAGGACAGACCCAAGAGACCCAGTACTTC
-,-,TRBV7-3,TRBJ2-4,CASSAPGGQGKNIQYF,TGTGCCAGCAGCGCCCCAGGGGGGCAGGGCAAAAACATTCAGTACTTC
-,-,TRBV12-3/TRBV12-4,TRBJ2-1,CASSRVVNEQFF,TGTGCCAGCAGCAGGGTTGTGAATGAGCAGTTCTTC
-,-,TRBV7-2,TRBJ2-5,CASSLSSGRQETQYF,TGTGCCAGCAGCTTAAGTTCCGGCAGGCAAGAGACCCAGTACTTC
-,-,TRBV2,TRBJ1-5,CAWGGSNQPQHF,TGTGCTTGGGGGGGAAGCAATCAGCCCCAGCATTTT
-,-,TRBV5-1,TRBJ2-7,CASSSTGQGRRGEQYF,TGCGCCAGCAGCAGCACAGGGCAGGGGCGGCGAGGGGAGCAGTACTTC
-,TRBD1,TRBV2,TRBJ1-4,CASSVRGATNEKLFF,TGTGCCAGCAGTGTCAGGGGGGCAACTAATGAAAAACTGTTTTTT